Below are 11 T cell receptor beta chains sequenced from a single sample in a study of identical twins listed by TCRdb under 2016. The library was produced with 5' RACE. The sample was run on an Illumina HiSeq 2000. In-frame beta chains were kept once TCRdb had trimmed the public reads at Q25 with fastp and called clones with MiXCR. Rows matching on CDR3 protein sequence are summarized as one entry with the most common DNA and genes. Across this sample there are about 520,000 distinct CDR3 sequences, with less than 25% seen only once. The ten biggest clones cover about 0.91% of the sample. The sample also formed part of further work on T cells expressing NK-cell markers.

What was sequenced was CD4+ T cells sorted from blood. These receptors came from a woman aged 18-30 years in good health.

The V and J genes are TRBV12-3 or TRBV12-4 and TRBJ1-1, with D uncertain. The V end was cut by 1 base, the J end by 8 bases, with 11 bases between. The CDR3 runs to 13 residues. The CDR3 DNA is TGTGCCAGCAGTTTAGTGCAGGCCTCGGAAGCTTTCTTT. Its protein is CASSLVQASEAFF.

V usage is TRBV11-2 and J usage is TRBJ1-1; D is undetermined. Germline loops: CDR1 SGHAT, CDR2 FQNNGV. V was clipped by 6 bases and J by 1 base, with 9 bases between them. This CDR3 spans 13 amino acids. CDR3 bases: TGTGCCAGCAGTGCCCTAAGGAACACTGAAGCTTTCTTT. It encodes CASSALRNTEAFF.

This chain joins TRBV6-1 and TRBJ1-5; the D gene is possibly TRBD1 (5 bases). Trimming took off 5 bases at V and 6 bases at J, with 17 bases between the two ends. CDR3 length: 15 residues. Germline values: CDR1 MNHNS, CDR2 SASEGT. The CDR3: CASSPGRLGGQPQHF. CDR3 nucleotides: TGTGCCAGCAGTCCGGGACGCTTGGGGGGTCAGCCCCAGCATTTT.

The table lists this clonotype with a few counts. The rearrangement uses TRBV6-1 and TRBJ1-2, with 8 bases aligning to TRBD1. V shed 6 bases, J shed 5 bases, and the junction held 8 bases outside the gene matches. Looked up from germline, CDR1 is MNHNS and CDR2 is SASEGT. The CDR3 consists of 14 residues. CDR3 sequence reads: CASRDGQGVYGYTF. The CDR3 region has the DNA TGTGCCAGCAGGGATGGACAGGGAGTTTATGGCTACACCTTC.

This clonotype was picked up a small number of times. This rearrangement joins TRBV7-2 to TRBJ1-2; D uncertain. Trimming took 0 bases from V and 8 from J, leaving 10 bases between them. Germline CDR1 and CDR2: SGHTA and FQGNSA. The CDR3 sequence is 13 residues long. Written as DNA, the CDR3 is TGTGCCAGCAGCTTAGCGGAGTTAGTGGGCTACACCTTC. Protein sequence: CASSLAELVGYTF.

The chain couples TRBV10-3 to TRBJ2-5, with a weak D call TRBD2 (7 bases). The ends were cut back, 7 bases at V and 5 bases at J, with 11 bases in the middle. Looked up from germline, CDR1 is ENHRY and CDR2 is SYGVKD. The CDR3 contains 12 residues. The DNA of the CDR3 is TGTGCCATCAAGGGAGGGGGGGAGACCCAGTACTTC. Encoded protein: CAIKGGGETQYF.

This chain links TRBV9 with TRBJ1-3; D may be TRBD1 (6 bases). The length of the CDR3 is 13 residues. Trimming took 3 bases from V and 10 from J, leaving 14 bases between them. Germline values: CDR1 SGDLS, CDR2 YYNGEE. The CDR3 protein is CASSEGVQGTIYF. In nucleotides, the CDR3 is TGTGCCAGCAGCGAGGGAGTACAGGGAACCATATATTTT.

DNA for the CDR3: TGTGCCAGCAGCGTAGTCCCGGCTAGTGCCCCCGGCAATGAGCAGTTCTTC. Amino acid sequence: CASSVVPASAPGNEQFF. The gene calls are TRBV9 and TRBJ2-1; no reliable D call. V was clipped by 0 bases and J by 6 bases, with 19 bases between them. The CDR3 is 17 residues long. Per the germline V gene, CDR1 is SGDLS and CDR2 is YYNGEE. Together with reference TRBV9 and TRBJ2-1, the CDR3 gives the full variable domain: DSGVTQTPKHLITATGQRVTLRCSPRSGDLSVYWYQQSLDQGLQFLIQYYNGEERAKGNILERFSAQQFPDLHSELNLSSLELGDSALYFCASSVVPASAPGNEQFFGPGTRLTVL.

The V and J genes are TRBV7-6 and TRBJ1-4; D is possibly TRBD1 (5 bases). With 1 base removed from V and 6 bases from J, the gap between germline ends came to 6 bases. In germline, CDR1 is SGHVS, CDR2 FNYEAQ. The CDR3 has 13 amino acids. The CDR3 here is CASSLGGDEKLFF. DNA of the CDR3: TGTGCCAGCAGCTTAGGAGGGGATGAAAAACTGTTTTTT.

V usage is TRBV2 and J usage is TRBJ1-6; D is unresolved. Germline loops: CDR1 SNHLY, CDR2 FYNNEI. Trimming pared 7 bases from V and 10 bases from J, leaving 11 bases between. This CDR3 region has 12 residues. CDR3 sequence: CASMGGISPLHF. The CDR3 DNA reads TGTGCCAGCATGGGAGGGATCTCACCCCTCCACTTT.

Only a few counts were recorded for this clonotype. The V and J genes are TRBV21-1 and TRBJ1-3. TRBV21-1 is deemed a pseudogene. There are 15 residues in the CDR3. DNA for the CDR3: TGTGCCAGCAGCAAAGCCCCAGGCTCTGGAAACACCATATATTTT. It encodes CASSKAPGSGNTIYF.